This T cell receptor beta chain derives from a study of response to subunit inactivated influenza vaccine. TCRdb ran MiXCR on the RT-PCR reads and lists one entry per CDR3 protein. The sample has around 320,000 distinct CDR3 sequences, approximately 20% seen once. Study-wide results and limits: Authors proposed each seasonal influenza vaccination draws in few new T cells.

Ten or more counts support this clonotype. Its antigen is unidentified. Trimming took 3 bases from V and 0 from J, leaving 15 bases between them. The V gene's germline CDR1 is DFQATT and CDR2 SNEGSKA (reference sequence). The CDR3 extends over 16 amino acids. This chain uses TRBV20-1 with TRBJ2-4; tentative D call: TRBD1 (5 bases). This receptor was obtained from a man aged 50 to 75 who received an inactivated influenza vaccine. The source material was PBMCs from blood, sampled approximately 20 months after vaccination. DNA for the CDR3: TGCAGTGCTAGTGAGGACACTGTACTAGCCAAAAACATTCAGTACTTC. It encodes CSASEDTVLAKNIQYF.